This T cell receptor (beta chain) was observed in a study of blood T cells in healthy people across ages. Together with a sample-barcoded 5' primer, a J-beta primer mix was included in a second PCR lasting roughly 6 to 12 cycles. Via MiXCR, TCRdb re-called the 5' RACE reads, giving one row per CDR3 protein. The sample holds around 650,000 distinct CDR3 sequences, approximately 40% seen once. Trimming shortened V by 5 bases and J by 4 bases, and 18 bases separated the two germline ends. Germline V CDR1 and CDR2: MNHEY, SVGAGI. The CDR3 runs to 16 residues. The sequenced sample was blood. This receptor was obtained from an elderly man in good health. J is TRBJ2-1 and V is TRBV6-5; the D call may be TRBD1 or TRBD2 (5 bases each). In DNA, the CDR3 is TGTGCCAGCAGTCCCTTCGTGACTGGGGGATACAATGAGCAGTTCTTC. Its translation: CASSPFVTGGYNEQFF.